This TCR beta chain was identified during a study of blood T cell repertoires in COVID-19. Background on the study: Samples of COVID-19 (acute and convalescent) were obtained from the United States, Italy and Spain. The cDNA or gDNA used as material had been derived from T cells, B-cell-depleted T cells, or PBMCs.

Losses at the gene ends were 5 bases for V and 4 bases for J; bases not matched to a gene: 11. Per the germline V gene, CDR1 is SGHVS and CDR2 is FQNEAQ. The CDR3 has 17 residues. Per the authors' pipeline: Estimates of nucleated cell counts were drawn from the amplification of reference gene primers. TCRdb's copy holds only in-frame clones and misses some; the assay was immunoSEQ multiplex PCR. Clonal size and the V and J genes are those of that table, whereas D and trimming came from the DNA. Found here are about 230,000 clones, around 83% of them singletons; the top ten hold around 1.5%. This sequence was found in a woman in her thirties or forties who had recovered from COVID-19. Sequenced input: peripheral blood. The rearrangement links TRBV7-8 to TRBJ1-1; TRBD1 agrees at 12 bases. CDR3 DNA: TGTGCCAGCAGCCCTCCTGGGACAGGGGGCGCGGGCACTGAAGCTTTCTTT. Residues: CASSPPGTGGAGTEAFF.